This T cell receptor beta chain was sequenced in a study of T cell repertoires in cytomegalovirus infection. On the study more broadly: Well-studied HLA-B-restricted CMV epitopes were used in the study alongside recently identified HLA-C-restricted ones. Indications came from public TCR beta signatures; they pointed to CMV infection and to a matching HLA type.

The CDR3 runs to 15 residues. Between the trimmed V and J ends, which lost 0 bases and 2 bases, there was a span of 9 bases. Germline V CDR1 and CDR2: SEHNR, FQNEAQ (reference sequence). Study-level points and caveats: There were carriers of CMV plus the relevant HLA, and cumulative public TCR beta family frequency identified them. HLA-C-restricted, CMV-specific TCR beta clonotypes were dominant ex vivo.

This clonotype was seen more than once but under ten times. What it binds is unknown. TCRdb called the reads again in MiXCR, with one record for every CDR3 protein. This sample has some 350,000 distinct CDR3 sequences, with about 28% found just once. The chain combines TRBV7-9 with TRBJ2-3; the D gene is possibly TRBD2 (6 bases). The TCR sequence derives from a human donor in good health (CMV status not recorded). Some clones in this sample may be carry-over from other donors' samples. The source was cultured PBMCs, collected from culture after CMV antigen stimulation. The CDR3 loop is CASSLASGVTDTQYF. The CDR3 DNA reads as TGTGCCAGCAGCTTAGCCTCGGGGGTCACAGATACGCAGTATTTT. Full variable domain (missing parts from reference TRBV7-9 and TRBJ2-3): DTGVSQNPRHKITKRGQNVTFRCDPISEHNRLYWYRQTLGQGPEFLTYFQNEAQLEKSRLLSDRFSAERPKGSFSTLEIQRTEQGDSAMYLCASSLASGVTDTQYFGPGTRLTVL.